A selection of T cell receptor beta chains follows, all from one sample in a study of blood T cell repertoires in COVID-19. The repertoire was sequenced with immunoSEQ multiplex PCR; TCRdb's copy has only in-frame clones and lacks some. The profile covers around 220,000 clones, with 70% to 90% appearing a single time and roughly 14% taken by the ten largest. Sequencing was carried out using PBMCs or T cells enriched from blood (not recorded which). The receptors shown here come from a woman in her fifties or sixties with acute COVID-19. The CDR3 runs from the conserved cysteine through the conserved F or W. The order of the fields is D gene, J gene, clone size, V gene, CDR3 DNA, CDR3 protein. D genes are given only for firm matches. The size field is filled for only some rows; it gives once, few, many or a size class.

TRBD1	TRBJ1-6	once	TRBV27	TGTGCCAGCAGTCCACTGGGACAGGGAGCTCCACCCCTCCACTTT	CASSPLGQGAPPLHF
TRBD2	TRBJ2-1	-	TRBV7-9	TGTGCCAGCAGCATCGGAGGGGCTAGCGGGAGGGCCGTCGGTCAGTTCTTC	CASSIGGASGRAVGQFF
-	TRBJ2-3	-	TRBV5-4	TGTGCCAGCAGCCCGGAGGGTACCACAGATACGCAGTATTTT	CASSPEGTTDTQYF
-	TRBJ2-7	-	TRBV27	TGTGCCAGCAGTTTATACCCCCAGATCTACGAGCAGTACTTC	CASSLYPQIYEQYF
-	TRBJ2-5	-	TRBV6-5	TGTGCCAGCAGTCACCGGACTATCCAAGAGACCCAGTACTTC	CASSHRTIQETQYF
-	TRBJ2-2	-	TRBV2	TGTGCCAGCAGACAGGGTTTAACCGGGGAGCTGTTTTTT	CASRQGLTGELFF
TRBD2	TRBJ2-3	few	TRBV7-3	TGTGCCAGCAGCTTACTAGCGGGGGGAGCCACAGATACGCAGTATTTT	CASSLLAGGATDTQYF
-	TRBJ1-2	-	TRBV28	TGTGCCAGCAGTTTACAGGGGCCCTATTATGGCTACACCTTC	CASSLQGPYYGYTF
-	TRBJ2-5	-	TRBV11-2	TGTGCCAGCAGCTACAGACCAACCATGGAAAAGACCCAGTACTTC	CASSYRPTMEKTQYF
-	TRBJ2-1	-	TRBV7-3	TGTGCCAGCAGCTACGAGGGAGACTCCTACAATGAGCAGTTCTTC	CASSYEGDSYNEQFF
TRBD1	TRBJ1-3	-	TRBV7-8	TGTGCCAGCAGCTTAGCCTTCCGGGGACAGTTGGACACCATATATTTT	CASSLAFRGQLDTIYF
-	TRBJ1-2	-	TRBV11-2	TGTGCCAGCAGCCAACACAGGGATTCTAGTAGCTACACCTTC	CASSQHRDSSSYTF
TRBD1	TRBJ1-1	-	TRBV15	TGTGCCACCAGCAGAGATAACTTCCCGGGACAGTCTAACACTGAAGCTTTCTTT	CATSRDNFPGQSNTEAFF
TRBD1	TRBJ1-2	-	TRBV18	TGTGCCAGCTCACCGGACAGGGCCCACTATGGCTACACCTTC	CASSPDRAHYGYTF
TRBD1	TRBJ1-4	-	TRBV30	TGTGCCTGGAGTTTAGGACAGGGATTCGCAACTAATGAAAAACTGTTTTTT	CAWSLGQGFATNEKLFF
TRBD1	TRBJ2-1	-	TRBV19	TGTGCCAGTAGGACGGACAGGGCTGGCAATGAGCAGTTCTTC	CASRTDRAGNEQFF
TRBD1	TRBJ2-4	-	TRBV28	TGTGCCAGCAGTGCGACAGGGCGGGCCAAAAACATTCAGTACTTC	CASSATGRAKNIQYF
-	TRBJ2-2	-	TRBV7-2	TGTGCCAGCAGCTTAGAGGCTACTAGAACCGCCGGGGAGCTGTTTTTT	CASSLEATRTAGELFF
-	TRBJ1-1	-	TRBV3-1/TRBV3-2	TGTGCCAGCAGCCAAGATGCAGGGGCAGGGCGGGAGACTGAAGCTTTCTTT	CASSQDAGAGRETEAFF
-	TRBJ2-3	-	TRBV18	TGTGCCAGCTCACCAGTCCGCGCAGATACGCAGTATTTT	CASSPVRADTQYF
TRBD1	TRBJ1-2	-	TRBV27	TGTGCCAGCGGAGTTTTGGTCAGGACAGGGGGTGTCCATGGCTACACCTTC	CASGVLVRTGGVHGYTF
TRBD1	TRBJ1-3	few	TRBV5-1	TGCGCCAGCAGCGCCACAGGGGTTTTGGGAAACACCATATATTTT	CASSATGVLGNTIYF
TRBD2	TRBJ2-5	-	TRBV7-2	TGTGCCAGCAGCTTGGGGGGGGGACGTCGAGGAGAGACCCAGTACTTC	CASSLGGGRRGETQYF
TRBD1	TRBJ2-3	-	TRBV27	TGTGCCACCACAGGGGGACCTTACCGTACCGGCACAGATACGCAGTATTTT	CATTGGPYRTGTDTQYF
TRBD1	TRBJ1-5	-	TRBV18	TGTGCCAGCTCACCTTCCGAACAACAGGGGGGGCCCCAGCATTTT	CASSPSEQQGGPQHF
TRBD2	TRBJ2-7	-	TRBV7-2	TGTGCCAGCAGCTTCCTAGCGGTCTCCTACGAGCAGTACTTC	CASSFLAVSYEQYF
-	TRBJ1-5	few	TRBV28	TGTGCCAGCAGTCCCTATAGCAATCAGCCCCAGCATTTT	CASSPYSNQPQHF
-	TRBJ1-6	once	TRBV2	TGTGCCAGCAGTAGGACATCGGTTAATTCACCCCTCCACTTT	CASSRTSVNSPLHF
-	TRBJ2-5	-	TRBV6-1	TGTGCCAGCAGTGAATTGCCCGGAGAGACCCAGTACTTC	CASSELPGETQYF
TRBD1	TRBJ1-3	-	TRBV7-9	TGTGCCAGCAGCCTACCCAGACAGGGGGCCACTGGAAACACCATATATTTT	CASSLPRQGATGNTIYF
-	TRBJ1-2	-	TRBV7-3	TGTGCCAGCAGCTTTGGAGGGAACTATGGCTACACCTTC	CASSFGGNYGYTF
-	TRBJ1-2	-	TRBV15	TGTGCCACCAGCAGAGATAACTCTTTTGCCGGTGGCTACACCTTC	CATSRDNSFAGGYTF
TRBD1	TRBJ2-7	-	TRBV4-1	TGCGCCAGCAGCCACTACCGGGACAGCGAGCAGTACTTC	CASSHYRDSEQYF
-	TRBJ2-1	-	TRBV7-3	TGTGCCAGCAGCCAGGCGGTCGCGGGGCTTCTGGGCAATGAGCAGTTCTTC	CASSQAVAGLLGNEQFF
TRBD1	TRBJ1-6	-	TRBV29-1	TGCAGCGTTAGGGACAGCTTTAATTCACCCCTCCACTTT	CSVRDSFNSPLHF
-	TRBJ2-6	-	TRBV28	TGTGCCAGCAGTTTAGAGGGCTCTGGGGCCAACGTCCTGACTTTC	CASSLEGSGANVLTF
-	TRBJ2-6	few	TRBV28	TGTGCCAGCAGTTTTGTGCTGAGCTCTGGGGCCAACGTCCTGACTTTC	CASSFVLSSGANVLTF
TRBD2	TRBJ2-2	-	TRBV6-4	TGTGCCAGCAGTGTAGCGGGAGATAATACCGGGGAGCTGTTTTTT	CASSVAGDNTGELFF
TRBD1	TRBJ2-3	-	TRBV18	TGTGCCAGCTCACTCCGGGACAGTGGCCCCCCGGGAACGCAGTATTTT	CASSLRDSGPPGTQYF
TRBD2	TRBJ2-3	-	TRBV7-6	TGTGCCAGCAGCCGGGGGACTAGCGGAAGCACAGATACGCAGTATTTT	CASSRGTSGSTDTQYF
-	TRBJ1-4	-	TRBV7-9	TGTGCCAGCAGCTTAGGCTCTGTTATAGCTGCTGGTGAAAAACTGTTTTTT	CASSLGSVIAAGEKLFF
TRBD1	TRBJ1-5	-	TRBV20-1	TGCAGTGCTAGTCTGGGGACAGGGGTTAGCAATCAGCCCCAGCATTTT	CSASLGTGVSNQPQHF
-	TRBJ2-1	-	TRBV4-1	TGCGCCAGCAGCCGACTTGAGACGGTTATCTACAATGAGCAGTTCTTC	CASSRLETVIYNEQFF
TRBD1	TRBJ1-1	once	TRBV27	TGTGCCAGCAGCCGACAGGGGGGGCTCACTGAAGCTTTCTTT	CASSRQGGLTEAFF
-	TRBJ1-5	-	TRBV6-5	TGTGCCAGCAGGCACAGGGTAGGTGGGCAGCCCCAGCATTTT	CASRHRVGGQPQHF